This note documents a single T cell receptor (beta chain) sequence. CDR1 and CDR2 (germline): SGHKS, YYEKEE (reference sequence). Deletions cut 3 bases from V and 7 bases from J, with 20 bases between. This CDR3 is built from 17 residues. TCRdb passed the RT-PCR reads through MiXCR, listing each CDR3 protein once. The table records around 700,000 distinct CDR3 sequences, 11% to 15% of them present only once. This chain connects TRBV5-5 to TRBJ1-6; D is ambiguous. This TCR was recovered from a female donor in good health, serving as a healthy control. Specimen: memory CD4+ T cells from blood. The CDR3 protein is CASSSGLTSSGNSPLHF. CDR3 sequence (DNA): TGTGCCAGCAGCTCCGGATTGACAAGCAGTGGGAATTCACCCCTCCACTTT.